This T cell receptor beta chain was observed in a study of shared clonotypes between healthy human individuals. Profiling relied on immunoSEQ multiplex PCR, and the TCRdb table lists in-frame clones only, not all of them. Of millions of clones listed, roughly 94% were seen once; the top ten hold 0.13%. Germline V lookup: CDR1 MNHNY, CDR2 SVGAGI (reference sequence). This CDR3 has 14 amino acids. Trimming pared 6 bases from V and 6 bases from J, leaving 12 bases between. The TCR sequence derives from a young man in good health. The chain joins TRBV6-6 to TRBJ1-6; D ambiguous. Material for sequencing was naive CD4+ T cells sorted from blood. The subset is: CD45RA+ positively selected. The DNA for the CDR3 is TGTGCCAGCAGAAAGGAGAAGGTTAATTCACCCCTCCACTTT. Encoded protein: CASRKEKVNSPLHF.